This is a list of T cell receptor beta chains from one sample in a study of blood T cell repertoires in COVID-19. Here immunoSEQ multiplex PCR was the method, and the copy in TCRdb shows in-frame clones only, minus some. The repertoire holds some 460,000 clones, with about 90% as singletons. Sequenced: PBMCs or T cells enriched from blood (not recorded which). All receptors derive from a woman between 18 and 30 years old who had recovered from COVID-19. The CDR3 runs from the conserved cysteine through the conserved F or W. A D gene is named only where the DNA matches it firmly. The listing skips clone size in some rows; elsewhere it reads once, few, many or a size class.

abundance | v_gene | d_gene | CDR3aa
once | TRBV30 | TRBD1 | CAWSRPRDSFSSYNEQFF
- | TRBV5-1 | TRBD2 | CASSTSSGGATGELFF
- | TRBV2 | TRBD1 | CASRGKQGAEYEQYF
- | TRBV7-8 | TRBD2 | CASSYVAGGDGTQYF
- | TRBV10-3 | - | CAIRTQGLGGYTF
few | TRBV28 | TRBD1 | CASSPLNRTGGYGYTF
- | TRBV2 | TRBD1 | CASSGGTGGLNSPLHF
- | TRBV4-1 | - | CASSQSRQANYGYTF
- | TRBV4-2 | - | CASSRGPEGDGYTF
- | TRBV7-2 | - | CASSRQVNTEAFF
- | TRBV7-7 | - | CASSLATRAFLSGANVLTF
- | TRBV11-2 | - | CASSIGGLSGYTF
- | TRBV30 | TRBD1 | CAWATGGSTEAFF
- | TRBV18 | TRBD1 | CASSPQRGPDYEQYF
few | TRBV20-1 | - | CSASLAGWDEKLFF
- | TRBV6-5 | - | CASSEASYGYTF
- | TRBV10-3 | - | CAISDGGGTDTQYF
- | TRBV10-3 | TRBD1 | CAISEGKGQGNTEAFF
- | TRBV30 | - | CAWSVGGVGYTF
- | TRBV19 | TRBD1 | CASSIGQGNTDTQYF
once | TRBV18 | TRBD1 | CASSHRLTGGPVAFF
- | TRBV10-3 | - | CATSEKGETQYF
- | TRBV19 | TRBD1 | CASSSIRDRGSYNYGYTF
- | TRBV3-1/TRBV3-2 | TRBD1 | CASRQGSSGNTIYF
- | TRBV5-6 | - | CASSSGAGTVETQYF
- | TRBV6-5 | TRBD1 | CATHRPTGMGGYTF
- | TRBV7-9 | TRBD1 | CASSSGQGADTEAFF
once | TRBV2 | TRBD1 | CASSHTGGHNQPQHF
- | TRBV2 | TRBD1 | CASGTEPTYEQYF
- | TRBV4-1 | TRBD1 | CASSSPGTGNPEQYF
- | TRBV7-6 | - | CASSLRSGLGNTGELFF
- | TRBV2 | TRBD1 | CATQGTGGTDTQYF
- | TRBV6-5 | - | CASSNGKSDQPQHF
- | TRBV29-1 | TRBD1 | CSVSGGAGGYTF
- | TRBV5-8 | TRBD1 | CASSWTGGGLAAQSEQFF
- | TRBV28 | - | CASSPPRGGEAEAFF
once | TRBV9 | TRBD2 | CASSVGSSGPGYEQFF
- | TRBV19 | TRBD2 | CASSPRRLARETQYF
- | TRBV5-8 | - | CASSTGRAYNEQFF
- | TRBV5-1 | - | CASSLGSTTNYGYTF
- | TRBV7-8 | TRBD2 | CASSFRTSGVSSYEQYF
few | TRBV11-2 | TRBD1 | CASSLDQGAGGYTF
few | TRBV19 | TRBD2 | CASSDSSSGGQETQYF
- | TRBV7-8 | - | CASSLNSGLGNTIYF
once | TRBV5-1 | - | CASSLTGSSGNTIYF
- | TRBV18 | - | CASSPQGLYGYTF
- | TRBV10-3 | TRBD2 | CAISGLAGGRDEQFF
few | TRBV2 | TRBD1 | CASAKTGDQAQPQHF
- | TRBV28 | TRBD2 | CASSLSGDGGSSYEQYF
- | TRBV3-1/TRBV3-2 | - | CASSPVREAGANVLTF